Here is one T cell receptor (beta chain) with its context. Its antigen is as yet unknown. From the 5' RACE reads, TCRdb called clonotypes with MiXCR, one entry per CDR3 protein. The sample lists roughly 290,000 distinct CDR3 sequences; roughly 8.6% were seen once. These data are taken from a study of identical twins. Trimming pared 8 bases from V and 5 bases from J, leaving 15 bases between. The CDR3 sequence is 14 residues long. The germline V gene encodes CDR1 SEHNR and CDR2 FQNEAQ (reference sequence). Study findings and constraints: Shared out-of-frame alpha sequences (those common to twins) showed excess low generation probability.

These data also formed part of another study, on yellow fever vaccine responses in identical twins.

The source material was memory (CD45RO+) T cells sorted from blood. J is TRBJ2-2 and V is TRBV7-9, with D possibly being TRBD1 (6 bases). This receptor was taken from a young woman in good health. The chain's CDR3 is CASEVGQGTGELFF. The CDR3 coding sequence is TGTGCCAGCGAGGTGGGGCAGGGGACCGGGGAGCTGTTTTTT.